Following are 32 T cell receptor beta chains from one sample sequenced in a study of shared clonotypes between healthy human individuals. Assay: immunoSEQ multiplex PCR; the TCRdb copy retains only in-frame clones and omits some. The table includes about 2.3 million clones, just over 90% detected once. The sequenced sample was naive CD4+ T cells from PBMCs. Subset given: CD45RA+ positively selected. These receptors all stem from a man between 18 and 35 years old in good health. Some clones in this sample may be carry-over from other donors' samples.

This chain links TRBV5-1 with TRBJ2-2, with TRBD1 matching over 12 bases. The CDR3 spans 15 residues. Losses at the gene ends were 3 bases for V and 7 bases for J; bases not matched to a gene: 4. Germline-derived CDR1 and CDR2 are SGHRS and YFSETQ. The DNA for the CDR3 is TGCGCCAGCAGCTGGGGACAGGGGGCTAACGGGGAGCTGTTTTTT. This codes for CASSWGQGANGELFF.

The chain joins TRBV7-3 to TRBJ2-1; D remains unclear. This CDR3 has 10 residues. CDR1 and CDR2 from the germline V gene are SGHTA and FQGTGA. Trimming shortened V by 10 bases and J by 10 bases, and 11 bases separated the two germline ends. The CDR3 region is CAISPREQFF. The CDR3 DNA reads TGTGCCATCTCCCCCAGAGAGCAGTTCTTC.

J is TRBJ2-5 and V is TRBV7-2; D not certain. The CDR3 extends over 12 amino acids. The ends were cut back, 1 base at V and 9 bases at J, with 9 bases in the middle. Germline lookup yields CDR1 SGHTA and CDR2 FQGNSA. The CDR3 DNA follows: TGTGCCAGCAGCTTAGAGTACCGGCCCCAGTACTTC. Residues: CASSLEYRPQYF.

This rearrangement joins TRBV6-4 to TRBJ2-1, with a weak D call TRBD2 (5 bases). V dropped 0 bases and J dropped 5 bases, with 11 bases sitting between them. This CDR3 is built from 15 residues. Germline CDR1 and CDR2: MRHNA and SNTAGT. CDR3 protein: CASSDSSGLNNEQFF. DNA for the CDR3: TGTGCCAGCAGTGACTCGTCCGGACTTAACAATGAGCAGTTCTTC.

As for this clone: The same CDR3 arises from other DNA sequences in this sample as well. In nucleotides, the CDR3 is TGTGCCAGCAGCGGACAGGCGAACACTGAAGCTTTCTTT. Protein: CASSGQANTEAFF. The chain carries TRBV2 and TRBJ1-1; 7 positions agree with TRBD1. Looked up from germline, CDR1 is SNHLY and CDR2 is FYNNEI. This CDR3 is 13 amino acids long. Germline trimming cut 6 bases from V and 1 base from J; bases unmatched to any gene: 2.

Remarks on this clone: At the DNA level, this CDR3 is encoded by other sequences in the same sample as well. V and J are TRBV5-1 and TRBJ2-2; D uncertain. Trimming took 4 bases from V and 2 from J, leaving 15 bases between them. Germline CDR1 and CDR2: SGHRS and YFSETQ. The CDR3 runs to 16 residues. The CDR3 DNA follows: TGCGCCAGCAGCCTGGAAGGCGGTACCAACACCGGGGAGCTGTTTTTT. Protein: CASSLEGGTNTGELFF.

CDR3 DNA sequence: TGTGCCAGCAGTTTGGGAGGGGGCAGGATTTACGAGCAGTACTTC. Its translation is CASSLGGGRIYEQYF. The chain couples TRBV28 to TRBJ2-7; D assignment may be TRBD1 or TRBD2 (7 bases each). The CDR3 is 15 amino acids. From germline, CDR1 is MDHEN and CDR2 SYDVKM. V shed 3 bases and J shed 4 bases, with 16 bases lying between them.

Comments on this clone: Other DNA sequences in the same sample also yield this CDR3. J is TRBJ2-3 and V is TRBV29-1; 7 positions agree with TRBD2. The V gene's germline CDR1 is SQVTM and CDR2 ANQGSEA. The CDR3 is 13 amino acids. J lost 0 bases, V lost 4 bases, and 1 base had no gene match. CDR3 nucleotides: TGCAGCGTTGCACTAGCGAGCACAGATACGCAGTATTTT. As protein: CSVALASTDTQYF.

This clone was recorded a few times. In DNA form, the CDR3 reads TGTGCCAGCAGCCAAGAGGGACAGGGGGCGGGCTACACCTTC. The encoded protein is CASSQEGQGAGYTF. The chain combines TRBV4-2 with TRBJ1-2, with 12 nucleotides matching TRBD1. Germline assignment: CDR1 LGHNA and CDR2 YNFKEQ. This CDR3 region has 14 residues. Trimming cost V 0 bases and J 8 bases; bases outside gene matches: 1.

The chain combines TRBV11-2 with TRBJ2-2; perhaps TRBD2 as D (5 bases). Per the germline V gene, CDR1 is SGHAT and CDR2 is FQNNGV. Deletions cut 2 bases from V and 1 base from J, with 8 bases between. This CDR3 is 15 amino acids long. The CDR3 region is CASSLRRGNTGELFF. The CDR3 bases are TGTGCCAGCAGCTTACGCCGGGGGAACACCGGGGAGCTGTTTTTT.

The V call is TRBV28, the J call TRBJ2-2; D is uncertain. Between the trimmed V and J ends, which lost 10 bases and 0 bases, there was a span of 18 bases. Germline V CDR1 and CDR2: MDHEN, SYDVKM. The CDR3 covers 16 residues. DNA for the CDR3: TGTGCCATCCTTGAGAGAGGAGTAACGAACACCGGGGAGCTGTTTTTT. Translation: CAILERGVTNTGELFF. The full variable domain, completed using reference TRBV28 and TRBJ2-2, is DVKVTQSSRYLVKRTGEKVFLECVQDMDHENMFWYRQDPGLGLRLIYFSYDVKMKEKGDIPEGYSVSREKKERFSLILESASTNQTSMYLCAILERGVTNTGELFFGEGSRLTVL.

This clone occurred once. V is TRBV5-1 and J is TRBJ2-7, with 12 nucleotides matching TRBD2. V was clipped by 3 bases and J by 2 bases; unmatched bases: 6. CDR3 length: 16 residues. CDR1 and CDR2 from the germline V gene are SGHRS and YFSETQ. CDR3 loop: CASSSQGLAGAYEQYF. The CDR3 nucleotides are TGCGCCAGCAGCTCACAGGGACTAGCGGGCGCCTACGAGCAGTACTTC.

The genes are TRBV29-1 and TRBJ2-2; D is unclear. The CDR3 is made up of 12 amino acids. Trimming took off 7 bases at V and 6 bases at J, with 12 bases between the two ends. CDR1 is SQVTM and CDR2 is ANQGSEA in the germline V gene. The CDR3 is CSAQSASGELFF. The CDR3 bases are TGCAGCGCCCAAAGCGCGTCCGGGGAGCTGTTTTTT.

Concerning this clone: The same CDR3 is also encoded by other DNA sequences in this sample. The genes are TRBV5-1 and TRBJ1-3; TRBD1 agrees at 10 bases. Germline assignment: CDR1 SGHRS and CDR2 YFSETQ. The CDR3 is 17 residues long. With V trimmed by 0 bases and J by 1 base, 4 bases remained unmatched. The CDR3 loop is CASSLVGQGRSGNTIYF. In DNA form, the CDR3 reads TGCGCCAGCAGCTTGGTGGGACAGGGGAGATCTGGAAACACCATATATTTT.

On this clone itself: The sample contains more than one DNA sequence encoding this CDR3. The J gene is TRBJ2-5, the V gene TRBV18, with 7 positions matching TRBD1. The germline gives CDR1 KGHSH, CDR2 LQKENI. After removal of 6 bases from V and 1 base from J, the junction contained 2 bases not matched to a gene. The CDR3 extends over 13 amino acids. In nucleotides, the CDR3 is TGTGCCAGCTCGTCAGGGGGCCAAGAGACCCAGTACTTC. Translating it yields CASSSGGQETQYF.

DNA for the CDR3: TGCAGCGTCGGGACGGGGGGTCTCGAGCAGTACTTC. This codes for CSVGTGGLEQYF. The chain carries TRBV29-1 and TRBJ2-7; the match to TRBD2 covers 7 bases. Germline CDR1 SQVTM, CDR2 ANQGSEA. V was clipped by 6 bases and J by 6 bases; unmatched bases: 8. This CDR3 spans 12 amino acids.

V and J are TRBV20-1 and TRBJ2-1; possible D gene TRBD2, 5 bases. Per germline, CDR1 DFQATT and CDR2 SNEGSKA (reference sequence). The CDR3 extends over 10 amino acids. Trimming took off 5 bases at V and 7 bases at J, with 6 bases between the two ends. This CDR3 reads CSAGRNEQFF. The DNA of the CDR3 is TGCAGTGCTGGGAGAAATGAGCAGTTCTTC.

The chain combines TRBV7-9 with TRBJ2-2, with a weak D call TRBD2 (5 bases). CDR3 length equals 18 residues. Trimming took 0 bases from V and 0 from J, leaving 14 bases between them. Looked up from germline, CDR1 is SEHNR and CDR2 is FQNEAQ (reference sequence). In DNA form, the CDR3 reads TGTGCCAGCAGCTTAGCGCTAGGGAGATCCTCGAACACCGGGGAGCTGTTTTTT. Protein sequence: CASSLALGRSSNTGELFF.

The chain has TRBV7-2 and TRBJ1-1, with a tentative D call TRBD1 (5 bases). Trimming removed 4 bases at V and 3 bases at J, with 15 bases between. Germline V gene lookup returns CDR1 SGHTA and CDR2 FQGNSA. The CDR3 covers 15 residues. CDR3 DNA: TGTGCCAGCAGCTCCCCGAGGGCCAGGGACACTGAAGCTTTCTTT. Translation: CASSSPRARDTEAFF.

Concerning this clone: The sample holds other DNA sequences that translate to the same CDR3. The rearrangement links TRBV5-4 to TRBJ2-7; 7 bases match TRBD1. V lost 4 bases, J lost 2 bases, and 3 bases stayed unmatched. Germline V CDR1 and CDR2: SGHNT, YYREEE (reference sequence). The CDR3 has 13 amino acids. CDR3 protein: CASSRDRAYEQYF. In nucleotides, the CDR3 is TGTGCCAGCAGCAGAGACAGGGCCTACGAGCAGTACTTC.

This sequence joins TRBV5-4 and TRBJ2-5; TRBD2 matches 8 bases. Germline CDR1 and CDR2: SGHNT and YYREEE (reference sequence). Unmatched junction bases numbered 8, after V lost 1 base and J lost 3 bases. The CDR3 has 16 residues. The CDR3 spells CASSLLSGRIEETQYF. The DNA of the CDR3 is TGTGCCAGCAGCTTGCTAAGCGGGAGAATAGAAGAGACCCAGTACTTC.

The V call is TRBV4-3, the J call TRBJ1-2, with TRBD1 matching over 7 bases. V shed 1 base, J shed 5 bases, and the junction held 4 bases outside the gene matches. CDR1 and CDR2 from the germline V gene are LGHNA and YSLEER. The CDR3 loop spans 14 amino acids. The CDR3 loop is CASSQAQGRYGYTF. The CDR3 coding sequence is TGCGCCAGCAGCCAAGCACAGGGGCGGTATGGCTACACCTTC.

Comments on this clone: This sample also contains other DNA sequences that code for the same CDR3. This sequence joins TRBV30 and TRBJ2-4; D call uncertain. There are 13 residues in the CDR3. The V and J ends lost 4 bases and 0 bases respectively, with 7 bases between them. The germline gives CDR1 GTSNPN, CDR2 SVGIG (reference sequence). The CDR3 bases are TGTGCCTGGACGGGCTTAGCCAAAAACATTCAGTACTTC. This encodes CAWTGLAKNIQYF.

This sequence joins TRBV11-2 and TRBJ2-2, with D possibly matching TRBD1 (5 bases). There are 15 residues in the CDR3. Germline V gene lookup returns CDR1 SGHAT and CDR2 FQNNGV. Trimming took off 2 bases at V and 2 bases at J, with 9 bases between the two ends. In nucleotides, the CDR3 is TGTGCCAGCAGCTTACAGGGATCAAACACCGGGGAGCTGTTTTTT. Residues: CASSLQGSNTGELFF.

The chain uses TRBV7-6 and TRBJ2-4, with D hard to call. V was clipped by 5 bases and J by 8 bases, with 13 bases between them. CDR1 SGHVS and CDR2 FNYEAQ come from the germline V gene. This CDR3 spans 13 amino acids. The CDR3 nucleotides are TGTGCCAGCAGCGCCGGAATGTTGGACATTCAGTACTTC. Translated, it gives CASSAGMLDIQYF.

This rearrangement joins TRBV11-2 to TRBJ2-7; 10 bases map to TRBD2. Germline-derived CDR1 and CDR2 are SGHAT and FQNNGV. The junction had 16 bases not matched to a gene; V was cut back by 4 bases and J by 4 bases. The CDR3 length is 18 residues. CDR3 protein: CASSYHRPSSGSVYEQYF. In DNA form, the CDR3 reads TGTGCCAGCAGCTACCACCGTCCCTCTAGCGGGAGTGTTTACGAGCAGTACTTC.

CDR3 DNA: TGTGCCAGCATACCTAGCGGGGCCGCCTACGAGCAGTACTTC. Translation gives CASIPSGAAYEQYF. This chain joins TRBV28 and TRBJ2-7, with 9 nucleotides matching TRBD2. With 7 bases clipped from V and 2 bases from J, the junction kept 6 bases outside the gene matches. There are 14 residues in the CDR3. The germline gives CDR1 MDHEN, CDR2 SYDVKM.

J is TRBJ1-2 and V is TRBV28; unclear D gene. This CDR3 spans 12 amino acids. V was trimmed by 5 bases and J by 6 bases, leaving 10 bases between them. Per the germline V gene, CDR1 is MDHEN and CDR2 is SYDVKM. The CDR3: CASSLQKDGYTF. In DNA, the CDR3 is TGTGCCAGCAGTCTACAGAAGGATGGCTACACCTTC.

V is TRBV19 and J is TRBJ2-1; 7 bases map to TRBD2. Germline V lookup: CDR1 LNHDA, CDR2 SQIVND (reference sequence). The V gene end was trimmed by 7 bases and the J gene end by 8 bases; junction bases not matched to a gene: 11. The CDR3 runs 14 residues. CDR3 sequence (DNA): TGTGCCAGTAATGAGGGAGGGCTGTTCTATGAGCAGTTCTTC. Protein: CASNEGGLFYEQFF.

The chain recombines TRBV9 with TRBJ1-2, with D uncertain. The V gene lost 0 bases and the J gene lost 4 bases, with 13 bases spanning the gap. This CDR3 comprises 15 residues. Germline CDR1 and CDR2: SGDLS and YYNGEE. The CDR3 bases are TGTGCCAGCAGCGTAGGCAGGTATTCCCGCTATGGCTACACCTTC. Protein product: CASSVGRYSRYGYTF.

The chain joins TRBV11-3 to TRBJ2-7; no reliable D call. V lost 1 base to trimming and J lost 7 bases, with 11 bases between them. The V gene's germline CDR1 is SGHNT and CDR2 YENEEA. The CDR3 has 13 amino acids. Here the CDR3 reads CASSLGGEGEQYF. Here the CDR3 DNA reads TGTGCCAGCAGCTTAGGTGGGGAAGGAGAGCAGTACTTC.

The chain joins TRBV6-5 to TRBJ1-2; TRBD1 agrees at 9 bases. This CDR3 spans 14 amino acids. CDR1 is MNHEY, CDR2 SVGAGI, per germline. Trimming cost V 6 bases and J 4 bases; bases outside gene matches: 6. For the CDR3, the DNA is TGTGCCAGCAGATACAGGGGGCGCATCTATGGCTACACCTTC. This sequence encodes CASRYRGRIYGYTF.